The clone carrying this T cell receptor beta chain occurred once. Its antigen is unknown. Run at survey level, the immunoSEQ assay was version v3.0. TCRdb keeps only in-frame clones here, not all; method: immunoSEQ multiplex PCR. The sample contains 30,000 to 40,000 clones, roughly 80% of which appear only once. Every one of the donors gave at least one pre-ART PBMC sample and at least two post-ART PBMC samples. Each HIV participant was treated in the United States. Germline V CDR1 and CDR2: KGHSH, LQKENI. Trimming left V 3 bases short and J 2 bases short, with 14 bases between. The CDR3 extends over 16 amino acids. The data belong to a study of long-term antiretroviral therapy in people with HIV. Findings of the study overall: Blood collection from about 2003 to 2018 possibly occurred under older ART regimens. Controls exceeded HIV repertoires in CDR3 length range.

Sample: unsorted PBMCs, taken 0.6 years after starting antiretroviral therapy. The clonotype was recovered from a young man with HIV. This rearrangement joins TRBV18 to TRBJ2-1, with D perhaps TRBD2 (6 bases). Here the CDR3 reads CASSPGGALAYNEQFF. DNA of the CDR3: TGTGCCAGCTCACCCGGAGGGGCCCTGGCCTACAATGAGCAGTTCTTC.